The entry below describes one T cell receptor beta chain. What it binds is unknown. This sample was taken from a study of T cell responses to AZD1222 COVID-19 vaccine. The study's findings and limits: Vaccine-related CD4 TCRs covered spike, predominating at 160-218 and 743-854. Only after the peak T cell response were repertoires sampled.

The CDR3 sequence is 13 residues long. V was pared by 4 bases and J by 3 bases, with 11 bases between. Germline CDR1 SGHRS, CDR2 YFSETQ. Assay: immunoSEQ multiplex PCR; the TCRdb copy retains only in-frame clones and omits some. The sample consists of some 120,000 clones, approximately 90% of them appearing once. The receptor comes from an adult in good health. The sequenced sample was peripheral blood, obtained on day 0 of AZD1222 vaccination. The rearrangement uses TRBV5-1 and TRBJ2-7, with a weak D call TRBD1 (6 bases). The chain's CDR3 is CASSRGQDYEQYF. CDR3 in DNA: TGCGCCAGCAGCAGGGGACAAGACTACGAGCAGTACTTC.